This passage covers 9 T cell receptor beta chains from one sample sequenced in a study of blood T cell repertoires in COVID-19. The table came from immunoSEQ multiplex PCR; TCRdb's copy has only in-frame clones and leaves some out. The sample has 68,000 or so clones; roughly 88% are singletons. The specimen sequenced was peripheral blood. The origin of the receptors is a man between 65 and 79 years old with active or convalescent COVID-19.

This clone was counted only a few times. This chain links TRBV3-1 (or the pseudogene TRBV3-2) with TRBJ1-6; D gene ambiguous. CDR1 and CDR2 (germline): LGHDT, YNNKEL (reference sequence). The CDR3 sequence is 15 residues long. V was pared by 3 bases and J by 10 bases, with 16 bases between. CDR3: CASSQEWSGKSPLHF. The CDR3 DNA is TGTGCCAGCAGCCAGGAATGGTCGGGGAAGTCACCCCTCCACTTT.

The chain is built from TRBV9 and TRBJ2-2, with a possible D match to TRBD2 (6 bases). Trimming left V 0 bases short and J 4 bases short, with 10 bases between. This CDR3 is 15 amino acids long. Germline V lookup: CDR1 SGDLS, CDR2 YYNGEE. Here the CDR3 reads CASSVVGGATGELFF. The CDR3 nucleotides read TGTGCCAGCAGCGTAGTAGGAGGGGCCACCGGGGAGCTGTTTTTT.

The chain is built from TRBV3-1 (or the pseudogene TRBV3-2) and TRBJ2-1, with D perhaps matching TRBD1 (6 bases). V lost 5 bases, J lost 9 bases, and 14 bases lay in between. Germline V gene sequence: CDR1 LGHDT, CDR2 YNNKEL (reference sequence). The CDR3 is 13 residues long. CDR3 protein: CASSSLRGGEQFF. Here the CDR3 DNA reads TGTGCCAGCAGCTCCCTCAGGGGCGGTGAGCAGTTCTTC.

This clone has just one count. CDR3 sequence (DNA): TGTGCCAGTGGAGACAGGAACCAGCCCCAGCATTTT. This gives the protein CASGDRNQPQHF. V gene TRBV19 combines with J gene TRBJ1-5, with D perhaps matching TRBD1 (6 bases). Germline lookup yields CDR1 LNHDA and CDR2 SQIVND (reference sequence). The CDR3 is made up of 12 amino acids. Trimming removed 8 bases from V and 7 bases from J, with 12 bases in between.

The chain employs TRBV19 and TRBJ2-1, with a possible D match to TRBD1 (5 bases). V was shortened by 3 bases and J by 5 bases, with 11 bases between the two germline ends. The CDR3 runs to 14 residues. Germline V gene data show CDR1 as LNHDA and CDR2 as SQIVND (reference sequence). The CDR3 loop reads CASSIQGSHNEQFF. As DNA, the CDR3 is TGTGCCAGTAGTATTCAGGGTTCCCACAATGAGCAGTTCTTC. Filled out from reference TRBV19 and TRBJ2-1, the complete variable domain reads DGGITQSPKYLFRKEGQNVTLSCEQNLNHDAMYWYRQDPGQGLRLIYYSQIVNDFQKGDIAEGYSVSREKKESFPLTVTSAQKNPTAFYLCASSIQGSHNEQFFGPGTRLTVL.

The table lists this clone with a count of one. J is TRBJ1-3 and V is TRBV9, with unresolved D. The V gene's germline CDR1 is SGDLS and CDR2 YYNGEE. Trimming cost V 4 bases and J 4 bases, with 21 bases left between them. This CDR3 has 17 residues. The CDR3 bases are TGTGCCAGCAGCTCTTTTGGAACGGGCGCGGGCGGAAACACCATATATTTT. Its translation: CASSSFGTGAGGNTIYF.

This chain uses TRBV15 with TRBJ2-1, with TRBD2 as a possible D gene (6 bases). The CDR3 is made up of 14 amino acids. With 5 bases removed from V and 7 bases from J, the gap between germline ends came to 15 bases. Germline loops: CDR1 LNHNV, CDR2 YYDKDF (reference sequence). The CDR3: CATSGSTEGNEQFF. The DNA of the CDR3 is TGTGCCACCAGCGGGAGCACGGAGGGGAATGAGCAGTTCTTC. Complete variable domain (other parts from reference TRBV15 and TRBJ2-1): DAMVIQNPRYQVTQFGKPVTLSCSQTLNHNVMYWYQQKSSQAPKLLFHYYDKDFNNEADTPDNFQSRRPNTSFCFLDIRSPGLGDTAMYLCATSGSTEGNEQFFGPGTRLTVL.

The chain carries TRBV5-4 and TRBJ1-2; D call uncertain. Trimming removed 4 bases at V and 6 bases at J, with 22 bases between. This CDR3 spans 16 amino acids. Germline CDR1 reads SGHNT; CDR2 reads YYREEE (reference sequence). CDR3 region: CASSPLTGSGEDGYTF. CDR3 sequence (DNA): TGTGCCAGCAGCCCTTTAACGGGTTCGGGAGAGGATGGCTACACCTTC. The variable domain in full, completed from reference TRBV5-4 and TRBJ1-2, reads ETGVTQSPTHLIKTRGQQVTLRCSSQSGHNTVSWYQQALGQGPQFIFQYYREEENGRGNFPPRFSGLQFPNYSSELNVNALELDDSALYLCASSPLTGSGEDGYTFGSGTRLTVV.

This sequence joins TRBV28 and TRBJ2-2; perhaps TRBD1 as D (5 bases). The V end was cut by 8 bases, the J end by 4 bases, with 8 bases between. This CDR3 region has 12 residues. Germline V gives CDR1 MDHEN, CDR2 SYDVKM. The CDR3 DNA sequence: TGTGCCAGCGTAAGGGGCACCGGGGAGCTGTTTTTT. It is translated as CASVRGTGELFF.